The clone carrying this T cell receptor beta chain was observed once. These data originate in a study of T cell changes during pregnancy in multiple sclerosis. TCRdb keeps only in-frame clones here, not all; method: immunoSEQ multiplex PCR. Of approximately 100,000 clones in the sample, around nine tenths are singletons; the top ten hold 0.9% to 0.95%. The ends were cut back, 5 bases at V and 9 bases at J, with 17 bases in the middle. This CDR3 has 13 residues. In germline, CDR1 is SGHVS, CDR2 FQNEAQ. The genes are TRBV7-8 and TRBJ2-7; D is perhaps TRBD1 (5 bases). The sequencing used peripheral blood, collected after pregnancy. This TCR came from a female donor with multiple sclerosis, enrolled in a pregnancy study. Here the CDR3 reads CASSRRDQGLQYF. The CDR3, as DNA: TGTGCCAGCAGCAGAAGAGACCAGGGTCTGCAGTACTTC.